This T cell receptor beta chain was identified during a study of blood T cell repertoires in COVID-19. Across the whole study: There were acute and convalescent COVID-19 samples, and they came from the United States, Italy and Spain.

V lost 3 bases to trimming and J lost 6 bases; unmatched junction nucleotides: 6. Germline loops: CDR1 MGHRA, CDR2 YSYEKL. This CDR3 is 15 amino acids long. Method: immunoSEQ multiplex PCR; TCRdb's copy keeps in-frame clones and lacks some. This sample has about 40,000 clones; roughly 80% occur once, and the top ten carry less than 3.5%. The sequence derives from a woman aged 55 to 70 with acute or convalescent COVID-19. The sequenced material came from peripheral blood. The J gene is TRBJ2-2, the V gene TRBV4-1; TRBD2 agrees at 8 bases. The CDR3 region has the DNA TGCGCCAGCAGCCACGAAGCGGGAGATTCCGGGGAGCTGTTTTTT. Encoded protein: CASSHEAGDSGELFF.